A selection of T cell receptor beta chains follows, all from one sample in a study of T cell repertoires in cytomegalovirus infection. Using its own MiXCR run on the reads, TCRdb lists one record per CDR3 protein. The sample records roughly 630,000 distinct CDR3 sequences, approximately 24% being singletons. The source material was CD8+ T cells from PBMCs. The receptor source for this set is a human donor in good health (CMV status not recorded). Some clones in this sample may be carry-over from other donors' samples. Each CDR3 is given with its conserved first and last residue. A D gene is named only where the DNA matches it firmly. Not all rows give a size; the values are once, few, many and, for expanded clones, a class.

TRBJ2-1 | 14 | many | - | TRBV7-2 | CASSLGLGNNEQFF | TGTGCCAGCAGCTTAGGGTTGGGCAACAATGAGCAGTTCTTC
TRBJ2-6 | 18 | few | TRBD1 | TRBV6-5 | CASSYSVQGARGANVLTF | TGTGCCAGCAGTTACTCGGTACAGGGGGCGCGTGGGGCCAACGTCCTGACTTTC
TRBJ1-4 | 14 | few | - | TRBV5-1 | CASSLGVFGEKLFF | TGCGCCAGCAGCTTGGGGGTTTTTGGTGAAAAACTGTTTTTT
TRBJ2-1 | 15 | few | TRBD2 | TRBV10-3 | CAITRSGGASNEQFF | TGTGCCATCACCCGGAGCGGGGGGGCCTCCAATGAGCAGTTCTTC
TRBJ2-7 | 14 | few | - | TRBV7-2 | CASSLAGSPYEQYF | TGTGCCAGCAGCTTAGCGGGTTCGCCCTACGAGCAGTACTTC
TRBJ2-7 | 16 | few | - | TRBV14 | CASSHPPSATSYEQYF | TGTGCCAGCAGCCACCCGCCCTCGGCGACCTCCTACGAGCAGTACTTC
TRBJ2-3 | 15 | - | TRBD1 | TRBV7-4 | CACSLRDRDTDTQYF | TGTGCCTGCAGCCTCCGGGACAGGGACACAGATACGCAGTATTTT
TRBJ2-1 | 17 | few | TRBD1 | TRBV6-2/TRBV6-3 | CASSYDLGQGPNNEQFF | TGTGCCAGCAGTTATGATTTGGGACAGGGACCTAACAATGAGCAGTTCTTC
TRBJ2-4 | 17 | - | - | TRBV6-6 | CASSYSKSLWAKNIQYF | TGTGCCAGCAGTTACTCGAAAAGTCTTTGGGCCAAAAACATTCAGTACTTC
TRBJ2-2 | 15 | - | TRBD2 | TRBV25-1 | CASNGRGENTGELFF | TGTGCCAGCAACGGCCGGGGGGAAAACACCGGGGAGCTGTTTTTT
TRBJ2-3 | 20 | few | TRBD2 | TRBV5-1 | CASSLATISSGGGFTDTQYF | TGCGCCAGCAGCTTGGCCACTATATCTAGCGGGGGGGGCTTCACAGATACGCAGTATTTT
TRBJ2-1 | 17 | few | TRBD2 | TRBV10-3 | CAISELLAGGPSDEQFF | TGTGCCATCAGTGAGCTACTAGCGGGGGGCCCTTCGGATGAGCAGTTCTTC
TRBJ2-2 | 16 | once | TRBD1 | TRBV12-5 | CASGPGQGTGTGELFF | TGTGCTAGTGGCCCCGGACAGGGTACGGGCACCGGGGAGCTGTTTTTT
TRBJ2-1 | 14 | - | - | TRBV14 | CASSHPGPRDEQFF | TGTGCCAGCAGCCACCCGGGACCCCGGGATGAGCAGTTCTTC
TRBJ2-2 | 15 | many | - | TRBV28 | CASSFEWTNTGELFF | TGTGCCAGCAGTTTCGAGTGGACGAACACCGGGGAGCTGTTTTTT
TRBJ2-2 | 15 | many | TRBD1 | TRBV12-3/TRBV12-4 | CASRPGQGPNGELFF | TGTGCCAGCAGACCCGGACAGGGGCCGAACGGGGAGCTGTTTTTT
TRBJ2-7 | 15 | few | TRBD1 | TRBV20-1 | CSAGNPGQETYEQYF | TGCAGTGCCGGAAATCCGGGACAGGAAACCTACGAGCAGTACTTC
TRBJ1-2 | 15 | few | TRBD1 | TRBV2 | CASSETGGINYGYTF | TGTGCCAGCAGCGAGACAGGGGGAATTAACTATGGCTACACCTTC
TRBJ1-1 | 14 | - | TRBD1 | TRBV14 | CASSTGGRYTEAFF | TGTGCCAGCAGTACAGGGGGACGGTACACTGAAGCTTTCTTT
TRBJ1-2 | 13 | - | - | TRBV6-5 | CASTSGQYYGYTF | TGTGCCAGCACCTCAGGACAGTACTATGGCTACACCTTC
TRBJ2-7 | 13 | many | TRBD1 | TRBV7-2 | CASSWDRAYEQYF | TGTGCCAGCAGTTGGGACAGAGCCTACGAGCAGTACTTC
TRBJ2-1 | 16 | - | - | TRBV23-1 | CASTPGPGRPCNEQFF | TGCGCCAGCACCCCAGGGCCAGGGCGACCTTGTAATGAGCAGTTCTTC